These 23 T cell receptor beta chains share one sample of origin, sequenced in a study of blood T cell repertoires in COVID-19. The table came from immunoSEQ multiplex PCR; TCRdb's copy has only in-frame clones and leaves some out. The data show around 100,000 clones, nearly 90% seen once. The material sequenced was peripheral blood. These receptors all come from a man in his fifties or sixties in a cohort sampled during active COVID-19.

This sequence joins TRBV4-1 and TRBJ2-3; 8 bases match TRBD2. V trimming: 4 bases; J trimming: 0 bases; junction bases outside the gene matches: 3. The CDR3 spans 15 residues. Germline values: CDR1 MGHRA, CDR2 YSYEKL. CDR3 residues: CASSPLAASTDTQYF. As DNA, the CDR3 is TGCGCCAGCAGCCCACTAGCGGCTAGCACAGATACGCAGTATTTT.

In this sample, this clone turned up a few times. This sequence joins TRBV5-1 and TRBJ1-2, with D perhaps matching TRBD1 (6 bases). Trimming stripped 5 bases from V and 6 bases from J, with 20 bases between. This CDR3 spans 15 amino acids. Looked up from germline, CDR1 is SGHRS and CDR2 is YFSETQ. The CDR3 spells CASSSDVRGKDGYTF. The CDR3 DNA follows: TGCGCCAGCAGTTCCGACGTAAGGGGGAAGGATGGCTACACCTTC.

This chain links TRBV2 with TRBJ2-1, with a possible D match to TRBD1 (6 bases). The V gene's germline CDR1 is SNHLY and CDR2 FYNNEI. The CDR3 is made up of 15 amino acids. The germline V and J ends were trimmed by 8 bases and 9 bases, with 23 bases remaining between them. DNA of the CDR3: TGTGCCAGCGAGGGAGACCAGGGGACAAAGATTGAGCAGTTCTTC. Its protein is CASEGDQGTKIEQFF. Filled out from reference TRBV2 and TRBJ2-1, the complete variable domain reads EPEVTQTPSHQVTQMGQEVILRCVPISNHLYFYWYRQILGQKVEFLVSFYNNEISEKSEIFDDQFSVERPDGSNFTLKIRSTKLEDSAMYFCASEGDQGTKIEQFFGPGTRLTVL.

The rearrangement joins TRBV3-1 (or the pseudogene TRBV3-2) to TRBJ1-3; D remains ambiguous. The CDR3 consists of 13 residues. Trimming left V 8 bases short and J 1 base short, with 9 bases between. CDR1 is LGHDT and CDR2 is YNNKEL in the germline V gene (reference sequence). This chain's CDR3 is CASHHSSGNTIYF. The CDR3 region has the DNA TGTGCCAGCCATCACTCTTCTGGAAACACCATATATTTT.

In this sample, this clone turned up a few times. The chain joins TRBV25-1 to TRBJ1-6; a possible D gene is TRBD1 (5 bases). CDR1 is MGHDK, CDR2 SYGVNS, per germline. The CDR3 runs 15 residues. V was pared by 7 bases and J by 5 bases, with 15 bases between. The CDR3 protein is CASTAGTRNNSPLHF. In nucleotides, the CDR3 is TGTGCCAGCACCGCGGGGACGAGAAATAATTCACCCCTCCACTTT.

The chain links TRBV18 to TRBJ2-3; D remains unclear. Germline values: CDR1 KGHSH, CDR2 LQKENI. The germline V and J ends were trimmed by 3 bases and 4 bases, with 5 bases remaining between them. The CDR3 covers 12 residues. This CDR3 reads CASSPTADTQYF. In DNA, the CDR3 is TGTGCCAGCTCACCTACGGCAGATACGCAGTATTTT.

The chain has TRBV18 and TRBJ1-3, with TRBD1 identical over 9 bases. Trimming took 0 bases from V and 8 from J; bases not matched to a gene: 5. From germline, CDR1 is KGHSH and CDR2 LQKENI. The CDR3 extends over 15 amino acids. Written as DNA, the CDR3 is TGTGCCAGCTCACCACCGGGACAGGGCGTGGACACCATATATTTT. The encoded protein is CASSPPGQGVDTIYF.

The rearrangement joins TRBV5-6 to TRBJ2-3; TRBD1 is a possible D gene (5 bases). V shed 4 bases and J shed 4 bases, with 10 bases lying between them. CDR3 size: 13 residues. The germline gives CDR1 SGHDT, CDR2 YYEEEE. The CDR3 loop reads CASSEYRSDTQYF. The CDR3 DNA reads TGTGCCAGCAGCGAGTACAGGTCAGATACGCAGTATTTT.

The chain uses TRBV3-1 (or the pseudogene TRBV3-2) and TRBJ1-4; no reliable D call. The CDR3 covers 11 residues. V was clipped by 1 base and J by 14 bases, with 8 bases between them. From germline, CDR1 is LGHDT and CDR2 YNNKEL (reference sequence). DNA of the CDR3: TGTGCCAGCAGCCAAGCTGAGAGGCTGTTTTTT. Its protein product is CASSQAERLFF.

The V and J genes are TRBV19 and TRBJ1-5; D may be TRBD1 (5 bases). Germline lookup yields CDR1 LNHDA and CDR2 SQIVND (reference sequence). The CDR3 runs 15 residues. Trimming cost V 7 bases and J 2 bases, with 15 bases left between them. The CDR3 sequence: CASKKGRVGNQPQHF. The CDR3 DNA reads as TGTGCCAGTAAGAAAGGCAGGGTTGGCAATCAGCCCCAGCATTTT.

The gene calls are TRBV7-8 and TRBJ2-5, with 7 nucleotides matching TRBD1. Trimming at V came to 6 bases and at J to 0 bases, leaving 7 bases not matched to a gene. This CDR3 has 15 residues. Germline CDR1 and CDR2: SGHVS and FQNEAQ. CDR3 residues: CASRDDREYQETQYF. Here the CDR3 DNA reads TGTGCCAGCAGGGACGACAGGGAGTACCAAGAGACCCAGTACTTC. The complete variable domain, with remaining parts taken from reference TRBV7-8 and TRBJ2-5, reads GAGVSQSPRYKVAKRGQDVALRCDPISGHVSLFWYQQALGQGPEFLTYFQNEAQLDKSGLPSDRFFAERPEGSVSTLKIQRTQQEDSAVYLCASRDDREYQETQYFGPGTRLLVL.

CDR3 nucleotides: TGTGCCATCAGGATGGGGCTAGCGGGGGGAACCGCTAGCACAGATACGCAGTATTTT. Its protein is CAIRMGLAGGTASTDTQYF. This chain joins TRBV10-3 and TRBJ2-3, with 11 bases fitting TRBD2. The junction had 14 bases not matched to a gene; V was cut back by 6 bases and J by 0 bases. The V gene's germline CDR1 is ENHRY and CDR2 SYGVKD. The CDR3 is made up of 19 amino acids.

This sequence joins TRBV7-6 and TRBJ2-1; 10 bases are a match to TRBD1. Losses at the gene ends were 0 bases for V and 7 bases for J; bases not matched to a gene: 0. Germline V gene sequence: CDR1 SGHVS, CDR2 FNYEAQ. The CDR3 runs to 14 residues. The CDR3 is CASSLADRGNEQFF. The CDR3 nucleotides are TGTGCCAGCAGCTTAGCGGACAGGGGGAATGAGCAGTTCTTC.

The CDR3: CASSKRQQETQYF. CDR3 in DNA: TGTGCCAGTAGCAAGAGACAACAAGAGACCCAGTACTTC. The rearrangement joins TRBV19 to TRBJ2-5, with D uncertain. Germline CDR1 reads LNHDA; CDR2 reads SQIVND (reference sequence). The V and J ends lost 6 bases and 2 bases respectively, with 10 bases between them. The CDR3 loop spans 13 amino acids.

The genes are TRBV5-1 and TRBJ1-3; D gene unclear. The CDR3 has 15 amino acids. CDR1 and CDR2 (germline): SGHRS, YFSETQ. Trimming cost V 2 bases and J 2 bases, with 11 bases left between them. The CDR3 coding sequence is TGCGCCAGCAGCTTAGAGGGAACCGCTGGAAACACCATATATTTT. Encoded protein: CASSLEGTAGNTIYF.

For the CDR3, the DNA is TGTGCCAGCAGCTTATCCCCCCCAGGGTCTAATGAAAAACTGTTTTTT. Translating gives CASSLSPPGSNEKLFF. The chain couples TRBV7-9 to TRBJ1-4; possible D gene TRBD1, 5 bases. The CDR3 contains 16 residues. Per the germline V gene, CDR1 is SEHNR and CDR2 is FQNEAQ (reference sequence). Trimming took 2 bases from V and 3 from J, leaving 13 bases between them.

The chain carries TRBV18 and TRBJ1-5, with 7 bases that match TRBD1. The V gene end was trimmed by 3 bases and the J gene end by 9 bases; junction bases not matched to a gene: 5. This CDR3 contains 13 residues. Germline CDR1 and CDR2: KGHSH and LQKENI. In DNA form, the CDR3 reads TGTGCCAGCTCACCCGAGAACAGGGGGCCCCAGCATTTT. Translating gives CASSPENRGPQHF.

This chain uses TRBV6-1 with TRBJ1-2; D might be TRBD1 (6 bases). Germline CDR1 reads MNHNS; CDR2 reads SASEGT. V shed 2 bases and J shed 8 bases, with 15 bases lying between them. There are 14 residues in the CDR3. The CDR3 reads CASSEIGQGKGYTF. The CDR3 DNA is TGTGCCAGCAGTGAAATTGGGCAGGGGAAAGGCTACACCTTC.

The rearrangement uses TRBV2 and TRBJ1-1; possible D gene TRBD1, 6 bases. Trimming removed 7 bases from V and 5 bases from J, with 8 bases in between. CDR3 length equals 11 residues. CDR1 and CDR2 (germline): SNHLY, FYNNEI. CDR3 sequence (DNA): TGTGCCAGCAAGGGGGTGACTGAAGCTTTCTTT. Amino acids: CASKGVTEAFF. Full variable domain (missing parts from reference TRBV2 and TRBJ1-1): EPEVTQTPSHQVTQMGQEVILRCVPISNHLYFYWYRQILGQKVEFLVSFYNNEISEKSEIFDDQFSVERPDGSNFTLKIRSTKLEDSAMYFCASKGVTEAFFGQGTRLTVV.

The chain joins TRBV7-3 to TRBJ2-3; the match to TRBD1 covers 7 bases. The trim removed 5 bases at V and 3 bases at J, leaving 8 bases unmatched. The CDR3 runs 15 residues. Germline loops: CDR1 SGHTA, CDR2 FQGTGA. As DNA, the CDR3 is TGTGCCAGCAGCATCGACAGGGATCGGACAGATACGCAGTATTTT. This encodes CASSIDRDRTDTQYF. The full variable domain, completed using reference TRBV7-3 and TRBJ2-3, is GAGVSQTPSNKVTEKGKYVELRCDPISGHTALYWYRQSLGQGPEFLIYFQGTGAADDSGLPNDRFFAVRPEGSVSTLKIQRTERGDSAVYLCASSIDRDRTDTQYFGPGTRLTVL.

This chain uses TRBV11-2 with TRBJ2-1, with D possibly matching TRBD1 (5 bases). The CDR3 loop spans 15 amino acids. Germline CDR1 is SGHAT and CDR2 is FQNNGV. V lost 7 bases to trimming and J lost 6 bases, with 19 bases between them. Here the CDR3 reads CASTPDTYSTNEQFF. The CDR3 nucleotides read TGTGCCAGCACCCCGGACACCTATTCCACCAATGAGCAGTTCTTC.

The rearrangement joins TRBV27 to TRBJ1-2, with D possibly being TRBD1 (6 bases). The germline V gene encodes CDR1 MNHEY and CDR2 SMNVEV (reference sequence). The CDR3 length is 13 residues. Trimming stripped 6 bases from V and 4 bases from J, with 12 bases between. CDR3 DNA: TGTGCCAGCAGCCCAAACAGGGTCTATGGCTACACCTTC. This sequence encodes CASSPNRVYGYTF.

The J gene is TRBJ2-6, the V gene TRBV10-1; 7 bases are shared with TRBD2. The germline gives CDR1 WNHNN, CDR2 SYGVQD (reference sequence). V lost 5 bases, J lost 1 base, and 8 bases stayed unmatched. This CDR3 is built from 17 residues. DNA of the CDR3: TGCGCCAGCAGTTCTGGGCTAGCGGATTCTGGGGCCAACGTCCTGACTTTC. This gives the protein CASSSGLADSGANVLTF.